This entry lists 24 T cell receptor beta chains sequenced from one sample in a study of blood T cells in healthy people across ages. Together with a sample-barcoded 5' primer, a J-beta primer mix was included in a second PCR lasting about 6 to 11 cycles. MiXCR, applied by TCRdb to the 5' RACE reads, yields one record per CDR3 protein. The repertoire holds about 1,400,000 distinct CDR3 sequences, with roughly 40% as singletons. Sequencing input: blood. The receptors originated from a woman under 30 in good health.

This chain joins TRBV12-3 or TRBV12-4 and TRBJ1-5; D is unclear. The V gene lost 3 bases and the J gene lost 1 base, with 7 bases spanning the gap. The CDR3 covers 14 residues. The CDR3 nucleotides read TGTGCCAGCAGTTTTTTGGGAAGCAATCAGCCCCAGCATTTT. This translates into CASSFLGSNQPQHF.

The rearrangement joins TRBV3-1 to TRBJ2-7; D might be TRBD2 (5 bases). The germline gives CDR1 LGHDT, CDR2 YNNKEL (reference sequence). There are 14 residues in the CDR3. V lost 4 bases to trimming and J lost 3 bases, with 13 bases between them. The CDR3 here is CASSPYQAGYEQYF. The CDR3 DNA follows: TGTGCCAGCAGCCCCTACCAGGCGGGCTACGAGCAGTACTTC.

This clonotype was found a few times. This chain uses TRBV10-3 with TRBJ1-4; 7 positions match TRBD1. The CDR3 runs to 20 residues. The germline CDR1 and CDR2 sequences are ENHRY and SYGVKD. V was pared by 5 bases and J by 10 bases, with 28 bases of the junction left unmatched. CDR3 sequence reads: CAISKAPGQSNSNEGGKLFF. The CDR3 region has the DNA TGTGCCATCAGTAAAGCCCCGGGACAGAGTAATTCCAATGAAGGGGGAAAACTGTTTTTT.

This chain joins TRBV20-1 and TRBJ1-2; TRBD1 might be the D (6 bases). V was shortened by 5 bases and J by 4 bases, with 20 bases between the two germline ends. From germline, CDR1 is DFQATT and CDR2 SNEGSKA (reference sequence). This CDR3 region has 15 residues. The CDR3: CSADMGSDSFYGYTF. The DNA of the CDR3 is TGCAGTGCTGATATGGGTTCGGACAGCTTCTATGGCTACACCTTC.

This chain joins TRBV12-3 or TRBV12-4 and TRBJ2-5, with TRBD1 identical over 8 bases. J lost 11 bases, V lost 8 bases, and 22 bases had no gene match. The CDR3 totals 16 residues. In DNA form, the CDR3 reads TGTGCCAGCCAAAGACCCAGGCAGGGGGCTTACAATGAGCAGTACTTC. It codes for CASQRPRQGAYNEQYF.

In DNA form, the CDR3 reads TGCAGCGCTGGACCAGGACAGAGGGCCGGCGAGCAGTACTTC. Encoded protein: CSAGPGQRAGEQYF. The rearrangement links TRBV29-1 to TRBJ2-5, with a possible D match to TRBD1 (6 bases). The DNA end lines up better with TRBJ2-7; the J call may be wrong. The CDR3 runs 14 residues. The germline CDR1 and CDR2 sequences are SQVTM and ANQGSEA.

Comment on this clonotype: Being one base from a much bigger clone, this may be a read error. The rearrangement uses TRBV4-1 and TRBJ2-1; TRBD1 matches at 7 bases. Germline trimming cut 5 bases from V and 10 bases from J; bases unmatched to any gene: 14. Per germline, CDR1 MGHRA and CDR2 YSYEKL. The CDR3 covers 15 residues. The CDR3 here is CASSNRDSEFYEQFF. CDR3 DNA: TGCGCCAGCAGCAATCGGGACAGCGAATTCTACGAGCAGTTCTTC.

The chain has TRBV10-2 and TRBJ2-3; D may be TRBD2 (5 bases). Germline values: CDR1 WSHSY, CDR2 SAAADI. This CDR3 comprises 16 residues. The V end lost 5 bases, the J end lost 0 bases, and 15 bases lay between the germline ends. The chain's CDR3 is CASSLSGRLSTDTQYF. The CDR3 coding sequence is TGCGCCAGCAGTCTGAGCGGACGCCTAAGCACAGATACGCAGTATTTT.

The gene calls are TRBV20-1 and TRBJ1-5; 10 nucleotides match TRBD1. This CDR3 spans 15 amino acids. In germline, CDR1 is DFQATT, CDR2 SNEGSKA (reference sequence). After removal of 3 bases from V and 1 base from J, the junction contained 3 bases not matched to a gene. This CDR3 reads CSASQTGGSNQPQHF. The CDR3 DNA is TGCAGTGCTAGCCAGACAGGGGGCAGCAATCAGCCCCAGCATTTT.

This chain links TRBV21-1 with TRBJ2-7; TRBD1 is the table's D call, not checked against the DNA. TRBV21-1 is reported as a pseudogene. The CDR3 has 16 amino acids. The CDR3 protein is CASSKSRGVYPYEQYF. CDR3 nucleotide sequence: TGTGCCAGCAGCAAATCGAGGGGAGTATACCCCTACGAGCAGTACTTC.

V is TRBV29-1 and J is TRBJ2-3, with TRBD2 identical over 14 bases. J gave up 7 bases and V 7 bases, and 10 bases lay outside the gene matches. This CDR3 region has 15 residues. Germline assignment: CDR1 SQVTM and CDR2 ANQGSEA. The CDR3 nucleotides read TGCAGCGGGTCAGGGACTAGCGGGAGTGGATATACGCAGTATTTT. Amino acid sequence: CSGSGTSGSGYTQYF.

The V call is TRBV10-3, the J call TRBJ2-3; TRBD1 agrees at 9 bases. This CDR3 is 16 amino acids long. Germline CDR1 and CDR2: ENHRY and SYGVKD. With V trimmed by 9 bases and J by 3 bases, 13 bases remained unmatched. The CDR3: CAIKERQGVCTDTQYF. The CDR3 nucleotides read TGTGCCATAAAAGAAAGACAGGGGGTGTGTACAGATACGCAGTATTTT.

The chain has TRBV29-1 and TRBJ2-3; TRBD2 matches 10 bases. J gave up 7 bases and V 6 bases, and 10 bases lay outside the gene matches. This CDR3 contains 14 residues. Germline CDR1 reads SQVTM; CDR2 reads ANQGSEA. CDR3 sequence reads: CSVSAGGPLNTQYF. CDR3 DNA: TGCAGCGTCTCAGCGGGAGGGCCCTTAAATACGCAGTATTTT.

This clonotype was seen a handful of times. The chain joins TRBV12-5 to TRBJ2-1; 7 bases are a match to TRBD1. Trimming took 5 bases from V and 5 from J; bases not matched to a gene: 9. There are 15 residues in the CDR3. CDR1 LGHNT and CDR2 FRNRAP come from the germline V gene. CDR3 amino acids: CASGGPGTDDNEQFF. As DNA, the CDR3 is TGTGCTAGTGGTGGACCCGGGACAGACGACAATGAGCAGTTCTTC.

This clonotype came up a few times. The V and J genes are TRBV12-3 or TRBV12-4 and TRBJ2-1; 9 bases align to TRBD2. V dropped 10 bases and J dropped 5; count of bases not matched to a gene: 6. The CDR3 spans 13 residues. CDR3: CAIRTSAHNEQFF. CDR3 nucleotides: TGTGCCATAAGGACTAGCGCGCACAATGAGCAGTTCTTC.

The chain joins TRBV20-1 to TRBJ1-1, with TRBD1 identical over 8 bases. Trimming cost V 6 bases and J 9 bases; bases outside gene matches: 6. The germline CDR1 and CDR2 sequences are DFQATT and SNEGSKA (reference sequence). This CDR3 is 11 amino acids long. The CDR3 DNA reads TGCAGTGCAACTGGACAGGGAAAAGCTTTCTTT. Amino acids: CSATGQGKAFF.

Turning to this clonotype: One end of the junction does not line up with germline, which may come from a read error. The chain links TRBV6-1 to TRBJ1-1; the D is unclear. The CDR3 runs 15 residues. CDR1 is MNHNS, CDR2 SASEGT, per germline. The CDR3 region has the DNA TGTGCCAACAGTCCCCAGAAAACGGTAGGCACTGAAGCTTTCTTT. Translated: CANSPQKTVGTEAFF.

The gene calls are TRBV20-1 and TRBJ2-3; 9 positions match TRBD2. The CDR3 length is 17 residues. V was pared by 3 bases and J by 2 bases, with 12 bases of the junction left unmatched. The V gene's germline CDR1 is DFQATT and CDR2 SNEGSKA (reference sequence). CDR3 sequence reads: CSASDFRRGGYTDTQYF. Here the CDR3 DNA reads TGCAGTGCTAGTGATTTTAGGCGGGGGGGATACACAGATACGCAGTATTTT.

The gene calls are TRBV5-5 and TRBJ2-3, with TRBD2 identical over 7 bases. The CDR3 spans 15 residues. The junction had 8 bases not matched to a gene; V was cut back by 1 base and J by 6 bases. Germline lookup yields CDR1 SGHKS and CDR2 YYEKEE (reference sequence). The chain's CDR3 is CASSLWDYHADTQYF. Here the CDR3 DNA reads TGTGCCAGCAGCTTGTGGGACTACCACGCGGATACGCAGTATTTT.

This clonotype was observed a handful of times. V gene TRBV5-1 combines with J gene TRBJ2-3; the match to TRBD2 covers 9 bases. CDR1 SGHRS and CDR2 YFSETQ come from the germline V gene. The V and J ends lost 1 base and 2 bases, in that order; junction bases with no gene match: 8. This CDR3 is built from 17 residues. CDR3 region: CASSLRQASGNTDTQYF. The CDR3 DNA reads TGCGCCAGCAGCTTGAGGCAGGCTAGCGGGAACACAGATACGCAGTATTTT.

In this sample, this clonotype turned up a few times. The chain uses TRBV3-1 and TRBJ1-2; D is undetermined. The CDR3 is 14 amino acids. CDR1 and CDR2 (germline): LGHDT, YNNKEL (reference sequence). V was clipped by 2 bases and J by 0 bases, with 7 bases between them. CDR3 loop: CASSQTATNYGYTF. Written as DNA, the CDR3 is TGTGCCAGCAGCCAAACAGCTACTAACTATGGCTACACCTTC.

This clonotype was detected a few times. CDR3 sequence reads: CASTPTGGGSPLHF. As DNA, the CDR3 is TGTGCCAGCACCCCTACAGGGGGCGGGTCACCCCTCCACTTT. The genes are TRBV7-2 and TRBJ1-6; 9 positions match TRBD1. CDR3 length: 14 residues. V lost 7 bases and J lost 10; bases outside the gene matches: 8. Germline V gene lookup returns CDR1 SGHTA and CDR2 FQGNSA.

Turning to this clonotype: This sequence may be a read error, since a much larger clone differs from it by one base. V is TRBV21-1 and J is TRBJ1-2. TRBV21-1 is a documented pseudogene. The CDR3 runs to 12 residues. CDR3 sequence: CTSSRVYYGYTF. The CDR3 DNA is TGTACCAGCAGTCGGGTTTACTATGGCTACACCTTC.

The chain combines TRBV2 with TRBJ1-6; D call uncertain. Per germline, CDR1 SNHLY and CDR2 FYNNEI. This CDR3 is 15 amino acids long. V gave up 7 bases and J gave up 4 bases, with 14 bases separating them. The CDR3 DNA is TGTGCCAGCACCTTGGAAAGGGTTTATAATTCACCCCTCCACTTT. Protein: CASTLERVYNSPLHF.